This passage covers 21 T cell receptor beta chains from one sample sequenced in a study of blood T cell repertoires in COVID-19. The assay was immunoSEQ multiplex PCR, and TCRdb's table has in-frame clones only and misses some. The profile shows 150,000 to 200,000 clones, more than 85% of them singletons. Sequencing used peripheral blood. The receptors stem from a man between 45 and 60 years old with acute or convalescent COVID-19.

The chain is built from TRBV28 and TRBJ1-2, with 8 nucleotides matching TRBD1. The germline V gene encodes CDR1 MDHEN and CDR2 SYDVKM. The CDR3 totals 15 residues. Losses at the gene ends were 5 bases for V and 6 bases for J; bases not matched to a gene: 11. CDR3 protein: CASSPNQGAAHGYTF. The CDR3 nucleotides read TGTGCCAGCAGTCCAAATCAGGGGGCGGCACATGGCTACACCTTC.

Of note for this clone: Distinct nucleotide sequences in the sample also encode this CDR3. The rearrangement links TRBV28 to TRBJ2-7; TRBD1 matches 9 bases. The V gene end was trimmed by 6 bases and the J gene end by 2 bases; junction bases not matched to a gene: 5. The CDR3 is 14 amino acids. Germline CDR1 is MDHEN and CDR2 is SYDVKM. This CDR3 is CASRGQGRAYEQYV. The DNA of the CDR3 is TGTGCCAGCAGGGGACAGGGTAGGGCCTACGAGCAGTACGTC.

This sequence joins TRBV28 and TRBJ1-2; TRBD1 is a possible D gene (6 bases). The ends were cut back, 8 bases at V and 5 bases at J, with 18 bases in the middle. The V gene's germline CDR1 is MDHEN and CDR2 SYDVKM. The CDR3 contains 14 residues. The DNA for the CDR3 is TGTGCCAGCCGAATCGGGGGGCTGATGTATGGCTACACCTTC. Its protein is CASRIGGLMYGYTF.

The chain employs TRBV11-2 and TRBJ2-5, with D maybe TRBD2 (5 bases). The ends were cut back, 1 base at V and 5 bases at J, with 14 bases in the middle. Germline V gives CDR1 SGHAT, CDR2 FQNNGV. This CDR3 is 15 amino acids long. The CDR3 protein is CASSLGPGVGETQYF. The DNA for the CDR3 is TGTGCCAGCAGCTTAGGACCCGGGGTAGGGGAGACCCAGTACTTC.

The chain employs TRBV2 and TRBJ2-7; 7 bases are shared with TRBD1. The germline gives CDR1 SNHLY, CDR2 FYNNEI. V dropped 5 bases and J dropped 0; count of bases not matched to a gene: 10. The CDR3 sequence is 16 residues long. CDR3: CASSKPGQSSSYEQYF. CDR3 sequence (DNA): TGTGCCAGCAGTAAACCGGGACAGTCCAGCTCCTACGAGCAGTACTTC.

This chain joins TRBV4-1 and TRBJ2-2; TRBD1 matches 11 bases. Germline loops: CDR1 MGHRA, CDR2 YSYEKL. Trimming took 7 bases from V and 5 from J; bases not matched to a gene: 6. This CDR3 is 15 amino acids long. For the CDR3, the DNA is TGCGCCAGCACCCCCCGGGACAGGGGGACCGGGGAGCTGTTTTTT. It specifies CASTPRDRGTGELFF.

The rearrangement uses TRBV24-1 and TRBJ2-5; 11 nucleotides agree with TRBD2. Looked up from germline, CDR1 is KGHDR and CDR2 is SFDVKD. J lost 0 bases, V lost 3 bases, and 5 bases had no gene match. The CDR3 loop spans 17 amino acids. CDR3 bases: TGTGCCACCAGTGATAAGACTAGCGGGGTCTACCAAGAGACCCAGTACTTC. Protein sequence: CATSDKTSGVYQETQYF.

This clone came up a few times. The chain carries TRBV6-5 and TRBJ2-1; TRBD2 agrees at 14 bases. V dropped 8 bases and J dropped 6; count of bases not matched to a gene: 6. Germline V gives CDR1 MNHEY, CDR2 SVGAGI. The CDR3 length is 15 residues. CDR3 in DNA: TGTGCCAGCTCAAGACTAGCGGGGGGGGGCAATGAGCAGTTCTTC. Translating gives CASSRLAGGGNEQFF.

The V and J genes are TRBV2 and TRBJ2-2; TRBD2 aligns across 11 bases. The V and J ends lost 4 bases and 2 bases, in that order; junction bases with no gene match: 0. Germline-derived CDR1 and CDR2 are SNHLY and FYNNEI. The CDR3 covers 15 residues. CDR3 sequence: CASSGLAGNTGELFF. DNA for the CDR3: TGTGCCAGCAGTGGACTAGCGGGAAACACCGGGGAGCTGTTTTTT.

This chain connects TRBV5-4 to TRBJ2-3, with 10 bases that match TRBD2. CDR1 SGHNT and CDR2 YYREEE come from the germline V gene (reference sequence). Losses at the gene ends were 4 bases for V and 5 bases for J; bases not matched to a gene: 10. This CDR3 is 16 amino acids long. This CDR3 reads CASSRYSGGVGDTQYF. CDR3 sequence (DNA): TGTGCCAGCAGCCGTTACAGCGGGGGGGTTGGAGATACGCAGTATTTT.

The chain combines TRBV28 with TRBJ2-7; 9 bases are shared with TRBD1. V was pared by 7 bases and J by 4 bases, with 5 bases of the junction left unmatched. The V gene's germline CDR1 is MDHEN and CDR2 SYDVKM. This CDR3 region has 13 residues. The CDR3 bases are TGTGCCAGCACCCGGGACAGGGCTTACGAGCAGTACTTC. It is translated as CASTRDRAYEQYF.

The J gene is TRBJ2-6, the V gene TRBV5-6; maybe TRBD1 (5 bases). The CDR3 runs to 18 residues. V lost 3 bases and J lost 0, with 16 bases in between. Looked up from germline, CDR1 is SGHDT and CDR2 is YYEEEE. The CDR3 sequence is CASSWQGSLISGANVLTF. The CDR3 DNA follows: TGTGCCAGCAGCTGGCAGGGCAGTCTTATCTCTGGGGCCAACGTCCTGACTTTC.

The CDR3 DNA follows: TGTGCCAGCAGCCTTTGGACAGGGGACAATGAGCAGTTCTTC. Amino acid sequence: CASSLWTGDNEQFF. The chain carries TRBV7-2 and TRBJ2-1; 9 bases match TRBD1. Germline V gene lookup returns CDR1 SGHTA and CDR2 FQGNSA. V was clipped by 5 bases and J by 5 bases; unmatched bases: 4. The length of the CDR3 is 14 residues.

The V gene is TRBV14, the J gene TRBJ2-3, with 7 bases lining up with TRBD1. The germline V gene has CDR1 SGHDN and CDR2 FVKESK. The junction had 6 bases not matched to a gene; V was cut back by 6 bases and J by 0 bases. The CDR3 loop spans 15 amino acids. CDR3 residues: CASRRRDSSTDTQYF. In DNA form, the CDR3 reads TGTGCCAGCAGACGCCGGGACAGTAGCACAGATACGCAGTATTTT.

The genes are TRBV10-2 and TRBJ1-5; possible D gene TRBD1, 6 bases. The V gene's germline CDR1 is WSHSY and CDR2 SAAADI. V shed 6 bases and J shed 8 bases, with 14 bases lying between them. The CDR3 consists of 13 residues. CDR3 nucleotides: TGCGCCAGCAGAGGGGGGGCGCGGGAGCCCCAGCATTTT. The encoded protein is CASRGGAREPQHF.

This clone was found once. CDR3: CASSGHPGTKYEQYF. As DNA, the CDR3 is TGTGCCAGCAGTGGGCACCCCGGGACTAAATACGAGCAGTACTTC. V usage is TRBV2 and J usage is TRBJ2-7; 7 nucleotides line up with TRBD2. CDR1 is SNHLY, CDR2 FYNNEI, per germline. Trimming took 4 bases from V and 4 from J; bases not matched to a gene: 10. This CDR3 comprises 15 residues.

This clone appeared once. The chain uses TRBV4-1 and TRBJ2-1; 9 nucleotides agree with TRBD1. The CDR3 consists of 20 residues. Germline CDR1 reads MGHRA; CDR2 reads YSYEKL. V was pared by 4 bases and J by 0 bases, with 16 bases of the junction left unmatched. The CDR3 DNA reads TGCGCCAGCAGCCTAAAAACCGGGACAGGGTGGGTCAGCTCCTACAATGAGCAGTTCTTC. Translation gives CASSLKTGTGWVSSYNEQFF.

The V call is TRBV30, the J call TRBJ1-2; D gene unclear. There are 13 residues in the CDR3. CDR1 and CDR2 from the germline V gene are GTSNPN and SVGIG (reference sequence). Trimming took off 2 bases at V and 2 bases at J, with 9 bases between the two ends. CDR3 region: CAWSRPGNYGYTF. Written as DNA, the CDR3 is TGTGCCTGGAGTCGCCCGGGGAACTATGGCTACACCTTC. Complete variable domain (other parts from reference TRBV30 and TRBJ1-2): SQTIHQWPATLVQPVGSPLSLECTVEGTSNPNLYWYRQAAGRGLQLLFYSVGIGQISSEVPQNLSASRPQDRQFILSSKKLLLSDSGFYLCAWSRPGNYGYTFGSGTRLTVV.

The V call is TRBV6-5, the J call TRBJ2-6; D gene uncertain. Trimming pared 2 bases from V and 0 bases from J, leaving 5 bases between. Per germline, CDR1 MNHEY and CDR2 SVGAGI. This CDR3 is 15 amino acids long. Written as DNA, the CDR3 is TGTGCCAGCAGTTACATGTACTCTGGGGCCAACGTCCTGACTTTC. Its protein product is CASSYMYSGANVLTF.

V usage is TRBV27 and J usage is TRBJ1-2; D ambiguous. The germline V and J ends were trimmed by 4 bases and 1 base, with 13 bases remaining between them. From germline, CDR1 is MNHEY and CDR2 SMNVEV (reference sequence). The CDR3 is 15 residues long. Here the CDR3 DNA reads TGTGCCAGCAGTTCGGACCGGGAATTTAACTATGGCTACACCTTC. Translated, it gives CASSSDREFNYGYTF.

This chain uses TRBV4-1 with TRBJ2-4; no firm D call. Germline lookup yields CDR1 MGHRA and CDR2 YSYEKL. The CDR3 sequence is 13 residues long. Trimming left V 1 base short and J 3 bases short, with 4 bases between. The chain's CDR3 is CASSQAIKNIQYF. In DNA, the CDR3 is TGCGCCAGCAGCCAAGCCATCAAAAACATTCAGTACTTC.